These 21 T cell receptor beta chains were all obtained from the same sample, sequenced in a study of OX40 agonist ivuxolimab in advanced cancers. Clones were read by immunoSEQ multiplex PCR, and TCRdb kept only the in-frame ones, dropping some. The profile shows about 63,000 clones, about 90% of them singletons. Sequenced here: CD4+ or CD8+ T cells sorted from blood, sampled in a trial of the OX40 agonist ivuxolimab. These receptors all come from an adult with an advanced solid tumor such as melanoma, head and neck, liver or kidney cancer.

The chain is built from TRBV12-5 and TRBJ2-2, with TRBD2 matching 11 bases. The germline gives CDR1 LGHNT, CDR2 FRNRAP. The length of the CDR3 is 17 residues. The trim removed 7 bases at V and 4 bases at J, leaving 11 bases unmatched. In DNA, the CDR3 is TGTGCTAGTGCCATACTAGCGGGAGTAGTTGGCACCGGGGAGCTGTTTTTT. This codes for CASAILAGVVGTGELFF.

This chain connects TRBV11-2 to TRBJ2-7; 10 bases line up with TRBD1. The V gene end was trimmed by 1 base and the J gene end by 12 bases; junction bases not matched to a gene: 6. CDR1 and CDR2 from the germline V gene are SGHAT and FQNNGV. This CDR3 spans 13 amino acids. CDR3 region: CASSLGRGQGSYV. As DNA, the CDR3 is TGTGCCAGCAGCTTAGGAAGGGGACAGGGGTCGTACGTC.

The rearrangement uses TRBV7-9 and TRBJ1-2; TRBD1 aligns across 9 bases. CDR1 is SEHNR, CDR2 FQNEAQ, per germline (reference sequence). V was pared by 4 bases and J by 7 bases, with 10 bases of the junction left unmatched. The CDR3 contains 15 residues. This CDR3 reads CASSYSGQGPVGYTF. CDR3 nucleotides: TGTGCCAGCAGCTACTCGGGACAGGGACCGGTTGGCTACACCTTC.

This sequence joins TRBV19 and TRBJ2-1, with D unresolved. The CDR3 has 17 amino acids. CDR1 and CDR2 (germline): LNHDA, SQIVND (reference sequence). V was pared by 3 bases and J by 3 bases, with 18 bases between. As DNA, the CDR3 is TGTGCCAGTAGTATTCCCCCAGAGCCCCACTTCTACAATGAGCAGTTCTTC. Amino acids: CASSIPPEPHFYNEQFF.

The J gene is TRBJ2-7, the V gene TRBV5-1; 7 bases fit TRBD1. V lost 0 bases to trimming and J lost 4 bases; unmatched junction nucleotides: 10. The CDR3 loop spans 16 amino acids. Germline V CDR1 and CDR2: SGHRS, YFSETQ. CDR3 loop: CASSLAPGTDSYEQYF. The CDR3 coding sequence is TGCGCCAGCAGCTTGGCCCCCGGGACAGACTCGTACGAGCAGTACTTC.

CDR3 sequence: CASSGRDSPYEQYF. CDR3 DNA: TGTGCCAGCAGCGGGCGGGACAGCCCCTACGAGCAGTACTTC. The V gene is TRBV7-2, the J gene TRBJ2-7, with D possibly being TRBD1 (7 bases). The CDR3 spans 14 residues. The V end lost 5 bases, the J end lost 2 bases, and 13 bases lay between the germline ends. Germline loops: CDR1 SGHTA, CDR2 FQGNSA.

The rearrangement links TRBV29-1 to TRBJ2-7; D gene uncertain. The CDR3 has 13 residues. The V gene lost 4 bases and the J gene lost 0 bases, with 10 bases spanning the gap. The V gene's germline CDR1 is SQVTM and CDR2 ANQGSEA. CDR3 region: CSVAAASSYEQYF. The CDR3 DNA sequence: TGCAGCGTTGCCGCAGCTAGCTCCTACGAGCAGTACTTC.

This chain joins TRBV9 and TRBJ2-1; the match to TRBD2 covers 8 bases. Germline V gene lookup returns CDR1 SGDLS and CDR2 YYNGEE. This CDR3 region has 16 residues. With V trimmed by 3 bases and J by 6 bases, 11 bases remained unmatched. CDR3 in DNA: TGTGCCAGCAGCGCCTTTAGCGGGGCACCCCTCAATGAGCAGTTCTTC. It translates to CASSAFSGAPLNEQFF.

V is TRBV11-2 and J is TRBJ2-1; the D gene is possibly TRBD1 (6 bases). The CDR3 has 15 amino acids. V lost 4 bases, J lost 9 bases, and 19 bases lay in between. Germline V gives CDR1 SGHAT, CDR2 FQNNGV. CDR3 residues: CASSWIQGSSVEQFF. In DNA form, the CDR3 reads TGTGCCAGCAGCTGGATCCAGGGGTCGTCGGTTGAGCAGTTCTTC.

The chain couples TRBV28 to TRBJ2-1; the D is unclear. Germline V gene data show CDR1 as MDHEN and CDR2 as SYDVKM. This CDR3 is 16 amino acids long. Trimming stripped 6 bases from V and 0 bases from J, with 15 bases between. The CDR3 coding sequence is TGTGCCAGCAGCCCCTCTTCCGGAAGCTCCTACAATGAGCAGTTCTTC. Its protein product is CASSPSSGSSYNEQFF. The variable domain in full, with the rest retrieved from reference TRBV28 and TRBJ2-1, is DVKVTQSSRYLVKRTGEKVFLECVQDMDHENMFWYRQDPGLGLRLIYFSYDVKMKEKGDIPEGYSVSREKKERFSLILESASTNQTSMYLCASSPSSGSSYNEQFFGPGTRLTVL.

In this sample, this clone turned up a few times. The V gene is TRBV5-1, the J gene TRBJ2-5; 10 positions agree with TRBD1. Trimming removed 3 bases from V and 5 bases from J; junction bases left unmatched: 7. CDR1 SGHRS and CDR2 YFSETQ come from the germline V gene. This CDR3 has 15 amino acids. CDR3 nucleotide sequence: TGCGCCAGCAGCTGGGGAGACAGGGGGCTGGAGACCCAGTACTTC. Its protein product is CASSWGDRGLETQYF.

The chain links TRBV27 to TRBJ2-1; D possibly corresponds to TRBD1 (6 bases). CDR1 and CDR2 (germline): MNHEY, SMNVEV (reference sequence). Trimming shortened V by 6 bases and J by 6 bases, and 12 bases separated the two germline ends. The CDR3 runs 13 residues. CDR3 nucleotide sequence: TGTGCCAGCAGGGAGACAGGACTCAATGAGCAGTTCTTC. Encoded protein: CASRETGLNEQFF.

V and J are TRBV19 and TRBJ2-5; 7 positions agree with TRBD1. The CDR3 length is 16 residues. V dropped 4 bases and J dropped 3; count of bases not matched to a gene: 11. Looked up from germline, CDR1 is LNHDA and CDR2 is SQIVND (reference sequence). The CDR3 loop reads CASSRDRDRGEETQYF. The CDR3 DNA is TGTGCCAGTAGTAGGGACCGGGACAGAGGAGAAGAGACCCAGTACTTC.

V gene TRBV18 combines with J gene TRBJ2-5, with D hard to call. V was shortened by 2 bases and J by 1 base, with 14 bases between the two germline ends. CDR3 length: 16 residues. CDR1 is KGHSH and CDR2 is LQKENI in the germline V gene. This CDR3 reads CASSPMAGRPQETQYF. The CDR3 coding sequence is TGTGCCAGCTCACCAATGGCAGGTCGACCCCAAGAGACCCAGTACTTC.

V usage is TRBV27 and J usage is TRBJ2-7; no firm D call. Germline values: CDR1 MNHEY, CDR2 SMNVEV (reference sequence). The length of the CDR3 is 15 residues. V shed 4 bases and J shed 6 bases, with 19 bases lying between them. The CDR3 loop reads CASSSMGFGTLEQYV. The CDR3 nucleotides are TGTGCCAGCAGTTCTATGGGGTTCGGTACTCTCGAGCAGTACGTC.

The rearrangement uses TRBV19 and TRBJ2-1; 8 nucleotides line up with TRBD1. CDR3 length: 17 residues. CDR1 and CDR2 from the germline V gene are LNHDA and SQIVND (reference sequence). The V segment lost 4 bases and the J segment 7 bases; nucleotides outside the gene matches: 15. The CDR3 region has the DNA TGTGCCAGTAGTACCCCACTGGACAGGGAAGAGTGGAATGAGCAGTTCTTC. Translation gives CASSTPLDREEWNEQFF.

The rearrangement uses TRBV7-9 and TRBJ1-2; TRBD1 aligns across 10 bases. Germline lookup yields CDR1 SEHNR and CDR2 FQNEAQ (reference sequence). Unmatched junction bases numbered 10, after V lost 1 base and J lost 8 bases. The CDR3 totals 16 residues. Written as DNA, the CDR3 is TGTGCCAGCAGCTTAGGAGGGACCGGGACAGGGGAGGGCTACACCTTC. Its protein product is CASSLGGTGTGEGYTF.

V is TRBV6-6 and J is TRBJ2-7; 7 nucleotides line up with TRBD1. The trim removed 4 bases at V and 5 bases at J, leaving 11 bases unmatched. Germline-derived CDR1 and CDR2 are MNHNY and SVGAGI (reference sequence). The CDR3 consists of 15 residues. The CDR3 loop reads CASSSARQGSNEQYF. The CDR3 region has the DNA TGTGCCAGCAGTTCGGCCCGACAGGGTAGTAACGAGCAGTACTTC.

The CDR3 DNA reads TGTGCTAGTGGGATAGACTGGGATACGCAGTATTTT. Its protein product is CASGIDWDTQYF. The chain links TRBV12-5 to TRBJ2-3, with D unclear. Germline assignment: CDR1 LGHNT and CDR2 FRNRAP. With 6 bases removed from V and 6 bases from J, the gap between germline ends came to 10 bases. The CDR3 is 12 residues long.

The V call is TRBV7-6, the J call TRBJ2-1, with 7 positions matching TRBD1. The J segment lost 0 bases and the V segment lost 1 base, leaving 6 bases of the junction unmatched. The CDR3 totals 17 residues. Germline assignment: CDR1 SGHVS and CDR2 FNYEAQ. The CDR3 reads CASSLGQGDISYNEQFF. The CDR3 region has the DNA TGTGCCAGCAGCTTAGGACAGGGAGATATCTCCTACAATGAGCAGTTCTTC.

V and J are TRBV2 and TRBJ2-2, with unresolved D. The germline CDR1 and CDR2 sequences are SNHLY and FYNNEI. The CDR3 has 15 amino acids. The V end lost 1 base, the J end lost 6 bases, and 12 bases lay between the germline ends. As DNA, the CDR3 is TGTGCCAGCAGTGAAGGCCGGACGGCCCCCGGGGAGCTGTTTTTT. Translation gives CASSEGRTAPGELFF.